This T cell receptor beta chain was recovered during a study of T cell responses to AZD1222 COVID-19 vaccine. Study observations and caveats: Clonal diversity may have been underestimated, and the donors were mostly white British, with more females than males.

Here immunoSEQ multiplex PCR was the method, and the copy in TCRdb shows in-frame clones only, minus some. The sample has 130,000 to 150,000 clones, 92% seen once. CDR3 length equals 15 residues. The V end was cut by 1 base, the J end by 4 bases, with 11 bases between. Germline CDR1 is SGHAT and CDR2 is FQNNGV. About this clone: The antigen remains undetermined.

Sequenced here: peripheral blood, sampled on day 0 of AZD1222 vaccination. The chain combines TRBV11-2 with TRBJ2-1; D unresolved. This receptor was taken from an adult in good health. CDR3 protein: CASSLAPGGYNEQFF. CDR3 nucleotides: TGTGCCAGCAGCTTAGCTCCAGGTGGGTACAATGAGCAGTTCTTC.